The 10 T cell receptor beta chains listed next were all sequenced from one sample in a study of blood T cell repertoires in COVID-19. Profiled with immunoSEQ multiplex PCR; TCRdb holds only in-frame clones, not every one. The sample has 70,000 or so clones; about 80% are singletons. What was sequenced was peripheral blood. Every receptor here comes from a woman in her 70s with acute or convalescent COVID-19.

V usage is TRBV11-2 and J usage is TRBJ2-7; D perhaps matches TRBD2 (6 bases). The germline V gene encodes CDR1 SGHAT and CDR2 FQNNGV. V was cut by 6 bases and J by 0 bases, with 15 bases left in between. This CDR3 has 15 amino acids. The CDR3 DNA reads TGTGCCAGCAGTAGCGGAATTAGGAGCTCCTACGAGCAGTACTTC. Its translation: CASSSGIRSSYEQYF.

The J gene is TRBJ1-1, the V gene TRBV11-2; tentatively, D is TRBD1 (6 bases). The CDR3 totals 13 residues. Looked up from germline, CDR1 is SGHAT and CDR2 is FQNNGV. Trimming cost V 0 bases and J 8 bases, with 10 bases left between them. The CDR3 DNA reads TGTGCCAGCAGCTTAGAAAGGACAGTAGAAGCTTTCTTT. Encoded protein: CASSLERTVEAFF. Together with reference TRBV11-2 and TRBJ1-1, the CDR3 gives the full variable domain: EAGVAQSPRYKIIEKRQSVAFWCNPISGHATLYWYQQILGQGPKLLIQFQNNGVVDDSQLPKDRFSAERLKGVDSTLKIQPAKLEDSAVYLCASSLERTVEAFFGQGTRLTVV.

The chain joins TRBV19 to TRBJ2-6; D possibly corresponds to TRBD2 (5 bases). Germline CDR1 is LNHDA and CDR2 is SQIVND (reference sequence). V was shortened by 7 bases and J by 4 bases, with 14 bases between the two germline ends. CDR3 length equals 15 residues. CDR3 region: CASTADGVGANVLTF. CDR3 DNA: TGTGCCAGTACCGCGGACGGGGTCGGGGCCAACGTCCTGACTTTC.

The chain is built from TRBV28 and TRBJ1-5; D remains unclear. Germline CDR1 is MDHEN and CDR2 is SYDVKM. V gave up 6 bases and J gave up 1 base, with 13 bases separating them. The CDR3 contains 15 residues. The CDR3 sequence is CASSKTSNSNQPQHF. In nucleotides, the CDR3 is TGTGCCAGCAGCAAAACTTCTAACAGCAATCAGCCCCAGCATTTT. Combining the CDR3 with reference TRBV28 and TRBJ1-5 gives the whole variable domain DVKVTQSSRYLVKRTGEKVFLECVQDMDHENMFWYRQDPGLGLRLIYFSYDVKMKEKGDIPEGYSVSREKKERFSLILESASTNQTSMYLCASSKTSNSNQPQHFGDGTRLSIL.

Only a few counts were recorded for this clone. V and J are TRBV7-2 and TRBJ2-1; tentative D call: TRBD2 (5 bases). The germline gives CDR1 SGHTA, CDR2 FQGNSA. There are 15 residues in the CDR3. Trimming shortened V by 3 bases and J by 5 bases, and 14 bases separated the two germline ends. Written as DNA, the CDR3 is TGTGCCAGCAGCTTTCGGTGGGAGTCCAACAATGAGCAGTTCTTC. It translates to CASSFRWESNNEQFF.

The genes are TRBV6-5 and TRBJ1-5; possibly TRBD1 for D (5 bases). Between the trimmed V and J ends, which lost 6 bases and 1 base, there was a span of 7 bases. CDR1 MNHEY and CDR2 SVGAGI come from the germline V gene. This CDR3 region has 13 residues. DNA for the CDR3: TGTGCCAGCAGGGGGGGGAGCAATCAGCCCCAGCATTTT. Translated, it gives CASRGGSNQPQHF.

V gene TRBV3-1 (or the pseudogene TRBV3-2) combines with J gene TRBJ1-6, with D hard to call. This CDR3 is 12 amino acids long. V was trimmed by 3 bases and J by 15 bases, leaving 12 bases between them. Germline-derived CDR1 and CDR2 are LGHDT and YNNKEL (reference sequence). CDR3 sequence: CASSHSNTYLHF. DNA of the CDR3: TGTGCCAGCAGCCACTCAAACACATACCTCCACTTT.

The genes are TRBV10-2 and TRBJ1-2, with D perhaps TRBD1 (5 bases). V lost 7 bases and J 7 bases, leaving 19 bases between the germline ends. The V gene's germline CDR1 is WSHSY and CDR2 SAAADI. The CDR3 is 14 residues long. As DNA, the CDR3 is TGCGCCAGCAACGAGGACGGCCGTAGGGGTGGCTACACCTTC. As protein: CASNEDGRRGGYTF.

The rearrangement joins TRBV2 to TRBJ1-4, with D perhaps matching TRBD1 (6 bases). V was trimmed by 3 bases and J by 7 bases, leaving 15 bases between them. The CDR3 loop spans 15 amino acids. CDR1 SNHLY and CDR2 FYNNEI come from the germline V gene. The CDR3 loop reads CASSEQGTIGEKLFF. The CDR3 DNA is TGTGCCAGCAGTGAGCAGGGGACGATTGGTGAAAAACTGTTTTTT.

This clone was seen more than once but under ten times. The chain employs TRBV3-1 (or the pseudogene TRBV3-2) and TRBJ1-6; 9 bases map to TRBD1. J gave up 9 bases and V 4 bases, and 10 bases lay outside the gene matches. CDR1 LGHDT and CDR2 YNNKEL come from the germline V gene (reference sequence). The CDR3 spans 16 residues. The CDR3 DNA reads as TGTGCCAGCAGCCCCAGGGGACAGGGCGGATTTTCACCCCTCCACTTT. This encodes CASSPRGQGGFSPLHF.